These 6 T cell receptor beta chains were all obtained from the same sample, sequenced in a study of radiotherapy plus CTLA-4 blockade in lung cancer. Repertoires were generated with immunoSEQ multiplex PCR, while TCRdb's copy carries only in-frame clones and drops some. Among roughly 100,000 clones, more than 70% were seen once, and the ten largest hold under 3%. Sequenced here: peripheral blood, sampled from a patient treated with radiotherapy plus ipilimumab. The receptors derive from a human donor with non-small cell lung cancer that progressed on radiotherapy plus ipilimumab. Some clones in this sample may be carry-over from other donors' samples.

A word on this clone: The same CDR3 is also encoded by other DNA sequences in this sample. V is TRBV7-9 and J is TRBJ2-1, with a possible D match to TRBD2 (6 bases). The CDR3 sequence is 13 residues long. Looked up from germline, CDR1 is SEHNR and CDR2 is FQNEAQ (reference sequence). Trimming took 4 bases from V and 10 from J, leaving 14 bases between them. This CDR3 is CASSSTRGSEQFF. CDR3 in DNA: TGTGCCAGCAGCTCCACCCGGGGGTCCGAGCAGTTCTTC.

CDR3: CASSFRWNQGGEKLFF. As DNA, the CDR3 is TGCGCCAGCAGCTTTCGTTGGAACCAGGGTGGTGAAAAACTGTTTTTT. The genes are TRBV5-1 and TRBJ1-4; D might be TRBD1 (5 bases). The germline V gene has CDR1 SGHRS and CDR2 YFSETQ. The CDR3 has 16 amino acids. V shed 2 bases and J shed 7 bases, with 18 bases lying between them.

The rearrangement links TRBV28 to TRBJ2-7, with 7 bases lining up with TRBD1. This CDR3 region has 13 residues. The junction had 4 bases not matched to a gene; V was cut back by 5 bases and J by 3 bases. Germline assignment: CDR1 MDHEN and CDR2 SYDVKM. CDR3 nucleotides: TGTGCCAGCAGTCTCGACAGGGACTACGAGCAGTACTTC. Protein: CASSLDRDYEQYF. Supplemented by reference TRBV28 and TRBJ2-7, the full variable domain reads DVKVTQSSRYLVKRTGEKVFLECVQDMDHENMFWYRQDPGLGLRLIYFSYDVKMKEKGDIPEGYSVSREKKERFSLILESASTNQTSMYLCASSLDRDYEQYFGPGTRLTVT.

This chain joins TRBV5-5 and TRBJ1-3; possibly TRBD1 for D (6 bases). This CDR3 is built from 16 residues. Germline V gene sequence: CDR1 SGHKS, CDR2 YYEKEE (reference sequence). V gave up 3 bases and J gave up 0 bases, with 13 bases separating them. This CDR3 reads CASSYGDTSSGNTIYF. As DNA, the CDR3 is TGTGCCAGCAGCTATGGGGACACGAGCTCTGGAAACACCATATATTTT.

This chain joins TRBV7-2 and TRBJ2-3, with 10 bases aligning to TRBD2. The ends lost 2 bases at V and 1 base at J; junction bases unmatched: 6. The length of the CDR3 is 17 residues. The germline V gene encodes CDR1 SGHTA and CDR2 FQGNSA. The CDR3 DNA sequence: TGTGCCAGCAGCTTATATGAAAGCGGGGGGGGCACAGATACGCAGTATTTT. Its translation is CASSLYESGGGTDTQYF.

A few counts support this clone. The DNA of the CDR3 is TGTGCCAGCGGTAAGGGGGCAACTAATGAAAAACTGTTTTTT. Residues: CASGKGATNEKLFF. This rearrangement joins TRBV7-3 to TRBJ1-4; possible D gene TRBD1, 6 bases. V was clipped by 8 bases and J by 0 bases, with 10 bases between them. This CDR3 has 14 residues. Germline lookup yields CDR1 SGHTA and CDR2 FQGTGA.